These 22 T cell receptor beta chains came from one sample sequenced in a study of identical twins. MiXCR, applied by TCRdb to the 5' RACE reads, yields one record per CDR3 protein. The profile shows 400,000 to 600,000 distinct CDR3 sequences, approximately 20% of them singletons. In addition, the sample was reused for a study of yellow fever vaccine responses in identical twins.

Input material: CD4+ T cells sorted from blood. The receptors here all came from a woman aged 18 to 35 in good health.

This sequence joins TRBV3-1 and TRBJ1-1; unclear D gene. The ends were cut back, 5 bases at V and 7 bases at J, with 11 bases in the middle. Germline loops: CDR1 LGHDT, CDR2 YNNKEL (reference sequence). This CDR3 is 12 amino acids long. CDR3 amino acids: CASSLQKFEAFF. In DNA, the CDR3 is TGTGCCAGCAGCTTACAGAAGTTTGAAGCTTTCTTT.

The chain uses TRBV12-3 or TRBV12-4 and TRBJ2-1; D may be TRBD2 (5 bases). Trimming left V 6 bases short and J 4 bases short, with 16 bases between. This CDR3 is 15 amino acids long. The CDR3 DNA reads TGTGCCAGCAGGAAGGAACCAACTAGTTACAATGAGCAGTTCTTC. Amino acids: CASRKEPTSYNEQFF.

The chain combines TRBV29-1 with TRBJ2-7; 9 bases match TRBD1. The V and J ends lost 2 bases and 7 bases, in that order; junction bases with no gene match: 6. The CDR3 runs 13 residues. Germline lookup yields CDR1 SQVTM and CDR2 ANQGSEA. This CDR3 reads CSVETQGAREQYF. As DNA, the CDR3 is TGCAGCGTTGAAACACAGGGGGCGCGTGAGCAGTACTTC.

This clonotype turned up a few times. This chain connects TRBV4-1 to TRBJ2-2; D gene unclear. Germline CDR1 and CDR2: MGHRA and YSYEKL. This CDR3 region has 13 residues. With 2 bases removed from V and 10 bases from J, the gap between germline ends came to 11 bases. CDR3 DNA: TGCGCCAGCAGCCAAATTGTCCAGGAGGAGCTGTTTTTT. Amino acids: CASSQIVQEELFF.

J is TRBJ2-1 and V is TRBV6-5; TRBD2 agrees at 11 bases. The CDR3 has 16 amino acids. Germline lookup yields CDR1 MNHEY and CDR2 SVGAGI. Unmatched junction bases numbered 6, after V lost 0 bases and J lost 8 bases. CDR3 protein: CASSYSLTSGNDEQFF. CDR3 sequence (DNA): TGTGCCAGCAGTTACTCGTTGACTAGCGGGAATGATGAGCAGTTCTTC.

This clonotype has a handful of counts. V usage is TRBV2 and J usage is TRBJ2-1; D is perhaps TRBD1 (5 bases). The germline CDR1 and CDR2 sequences are SNHLY and FYNNEI. The CDR3 sequence is 15 residues long. V lost 4 bases and J 4 bases, leaving 14 bases between the germline ends. CDR3 protein: CASSVWQGGYNEQFF. The CDR3, as DNA: TGTGCCAGCAGTGTTTGGCAGGGTGGGTACAATGAGCAGTTCTTC.

The V gene is TRBV20-1, the J gene TRBJ2-7; D might be TRBD1 (6 bases). The length of the CDR3 is 15 residues. The V end was cut by 6 bases, the J end by 5 bases, with 23 bases between. Germline CDR1 is DFQATT and CDR2 is SNEGSKA (reference sequence). CDR3 in DNA: TGCAGTGCCGTCAACAGGGCTGTTCGATCCCACGAGCAGTACTTC. Its translation: CSAVNRAVRSHEQYF.

The chain recombines TRBV28 with TRBJ2-1, with a tentative D call TRBD2 (6 bases). The CDR3 length is 11 residues. Germline-derived CDR1 and CDR2 are MDHEN and SYDVKM. V was shortened by 10 bases and J by 9 bases, with 13 bases between the two germline ends. DNA for the CDR3: TGTGCCACGGGGGAGCTGCGTGAGCAGTTCTTC. This encodes CATGELREQFF.

This clonotype was seen a few times. The chain recombines TRBV20-1 with TRBJ2-1, with D maybe TRBD1 (5 bases). Looked up from germline, CDR1 is DFQATT and CDR2 is SNEGSKA (reference sequence). The CDR3 sequence is 12 residues long. V gave up 4 bases and J gave up 8 bases, with 12 bases separating them. CDR3 bases: TGCAGTGCTAAGGGGTCCGGCCATGAGCAGTTCTTC. Amino acid sequence: CSAKGSGHEQFF.

Many counts were recorded for this clonotype. The genes are TRBV12-3 or TRBV12-4 and TRBJ2-2, with D possibly TRBD2 on 6 matching bases. The CDR3 has 15 residues. Trimming left V 7 bases short and J 7 bases short, with 19 bases between. The CDR3 here is CASTEEGVLGGELFF. As DNA, the CDR3 is TGTGCCAGCACAGAGGAGGGAGTTCTGGGCGGGGAGCTGTTTTTT.

The chain employs TRBV20-1 and TRBJ2-3; maybe TRBD2 (5 bases). The CDR3 extends over 15 amino acids. The V end was cut by 0 bases, the J end by 4 bases, with 14 bases between. Germline V gene lookup returns CDR1 DFQATT and CDR2 SNEGSKA (reference sequence). CDR3 nucleotide sequence: TGCAGTGCTAGAGATCTTGTGACTACCCCAGATACGCAGTATTTT. Translated: CSARDLVTTPDTQYF.

This clonotype turned up a few times. This chain connects TRBV20-1 to TRBJ2-1; 9 nucleotides line up with TRBD2. This CDR3 comprises 17 residues. CDR1 is DFQATT and CDR2 is SNEGSKA in the germline V gene (reference sequence). The V gene end was trimmed by 0 bases and the J gene end by 4 bases; junction bases not matched to a gene: 10. The DNA of the CDR3 is TGCAGTGCTAGAGATCTTCGGCTAGCGGGGAAATACAATGAGCAGTTCTTC. It codes for CSARDLRLAGKYNEQFF.

V usage is TRBV7-2 and J usage is TRBJ2-4; a possible D gene is TRBD1 (5 bases). Germline CDR1 reads SGHTA; CDR2 reads FQGNSA. With 2 bases removed from V and 0 bases from J, the gap between germline ends came to 11 bases. This CDR3 has 16 amino acids. CDR3 nucleotides: TGTGCCAGCAGCTTAATCCCAGGGAAAGCCAAAAACATTCAGTACTTC. Translating it yields CASSLIPGKAKNIQYF.

This clonotype was observed a handful of times. The chain carries TRBV7-2 and TRBJ1-4; D unresolved. V gave up 5 bases and J gave up 7 bases, with 14 bases separating them. This CDR3 spans 14 amino acids. The germline V gene encodes CDR1 SGHTA and CDR2 FQGNSA. CDR3 nucleotides: TGTGCCAGCAGCAATAACCGCGAGGGTGAAAAACTGTTTTTT. Protein product: CASSNNREGEKLFF.

Only a few counts were recorded for this clonotype. V gene TRBV10-3 combines with J gene TRBJ2-2; 10 bases fit TRBD1. The germline V gene encodes CDR1 ENHRY and CDR2 SYGVKD. The V and J ends lost 6 bases and 3 bases, in that order; junction bases with no gene match: 4. The CDR3 totals 15 residues. The CDR3: CAISTGTGDTGELFF. The CDR3 DNA follows: TGTGCCATCAGCACCGGGACAGGGGACACCGGGGAGCTGTTTTTT.

This chain uses TRBV6-2 or TRBV6-3 with TRBJ1-3; D gene uncertain. CDR1 and CDR2 from the germline V gene are MNHEY and SVGEGT. The length of the CDR3 is 16 residues. Trimming took off 0 bases at V and 0 bases at J, with 9 bases between the two ends. The CDR3 DNA is TGTGCCAGCAGTTACTCTGCGCCCGCCTCTGGAAACACCATATATTTT. Its translation: CASSYSAPASGNTIYF.

The rearrangement links TRBV20-1 to TRBJ2-1; 7 nucleotides line up with TRBD2. Germline CDR1 and CDR2: DFQATT and SNEGSKA (reference sequence). The length of the CDR3 is 16 residues. V shed 2 bases, J shed 0 bases, and the junction held 7 bases outside the gene matches. Written as DNA, the CDR3 is TGCAGTGCTAGAAAGGGAGCGGGGAGCTCCTACAATGAGCAGTTCTTC. Residues: CSARKGAGSSYNEQFF.

In this sample, this clonotype turned up a few times. The CDR3 loop is CASSLVRQLAGGPTDTQYF. The CDR3 DNA is TGCGCCAGCAGCTTGGTGCGTCAACTAGCGGGAGGGCCCACAGATACGCAGTATTTT. The V and J genes are TRBV5-1 and TRBJ2-3; TRBD2 matches 13 bases. The trim removed 0 bases at V and 2 bases at J, leaving 9 bases unmatched. Looked up from germline, CDR1 is SGHRS and CDR2 is YFSETQ. The CDR3 is 19 residues long.

The DNA of the CDR3 is TGTGCCAGCTCAACGGGATCAACAGGAGGATACACTGAAGCTTTCTTT. This translates into CASSTGSTGGYTEAFF. This sequence joins TRBV18 and TRBJ1-1; the D gene is possibly TRBD1 (5 bases). The CDR3 length is 16 residues. V lost 5 bases to trimming and J lost 3 bases, with 19 bases between them. Germline CDR1 KGHSH, CDR2 LQKENI.

In nucleotides, the CDR3 is TGTGCCAGCAGCTTAGTTTCTTTGACTACTAGCGGGAGCCAAAGCTCCTACAATGAGCAGTTCTTC. It specifies CASSLVSLTTSGSQSSYNEQFF. The gene calls are TRBV11-3 and TRBJ2-1, with TRBD2 matching over 11 bases. This CDR3 is 22 amino acids long. The germline V gene has CDR1 SGHNT and CDR2 YENEEA. V dropped 1 base and J dropped 0; count of bases not matched to a gene: 17.

V usage is TRBV15 and J usage is TRBJ2-3, with TRBD2 matching over 11 bases. V gave up 1 base and J gave up 4 bases; unmatched junction bases: 7. CDR1 LNHNV and CDR2 YYDKDF come from the germline V gene (reference sequence). CDR3 length: 17 residues. The CDR3 nucleotides are TGTGCCACCAGCAGAGGCGGACTAGCGGGTGGTGCAGATACGCAGTATTTT. Translation gives CATSRGGLAGGADTQYF.

The V call is TRBV11-2, the J call TRBJ1-2, with D tentatively TRBD1 (5 bases). V lost 1 base and J lost 4, with 13 bases in between. This CDR3 spans 15 amino acids. Germline V gene sequence: CDR1 SGHAT, CDR2 FQNNGV. DNA of the CDR3: TGTGCCAGCAGCTTAGCTGACAGTCAGATCTATGGCTACACCTTC. Its translation: CASSLADSQIYGYTF. Variable domain in full (rest from reference TRBV11-2 and TRBJ1-2): EAGVAQSPRYKIIEKRQSVAFWCNPISGHATLYWYQQILGQGPKLLIQFQNNGVVDDSQLPKDRFSAERLKGVDSTLKIQPAKLEDSAVYLCASSLADSQIYGYTFGSGTRLTVV.